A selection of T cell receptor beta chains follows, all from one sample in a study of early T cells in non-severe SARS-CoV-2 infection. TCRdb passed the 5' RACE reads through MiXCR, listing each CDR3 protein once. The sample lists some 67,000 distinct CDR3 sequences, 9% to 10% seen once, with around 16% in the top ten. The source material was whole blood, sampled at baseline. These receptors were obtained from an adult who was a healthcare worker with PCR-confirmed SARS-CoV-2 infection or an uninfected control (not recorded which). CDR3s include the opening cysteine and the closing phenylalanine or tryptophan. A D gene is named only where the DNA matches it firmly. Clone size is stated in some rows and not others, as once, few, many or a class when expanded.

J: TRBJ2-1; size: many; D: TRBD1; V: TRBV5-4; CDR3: CASSLVGQEQFF; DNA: TGTGCCAGCAGCTTGGTTGGACAGGAACAGTTCTTC
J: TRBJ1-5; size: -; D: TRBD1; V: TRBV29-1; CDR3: CSVAQGDQPQHF; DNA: TGCAGCGTTGCTCAGGGGGATCAGCCCCAGCATTTT
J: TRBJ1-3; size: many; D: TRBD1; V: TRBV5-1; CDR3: CASSSSGTAGNTIYF; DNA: TGCGCCAGCAGCAGCTCCGGGACAGCTGGAAACACCATATATTTT
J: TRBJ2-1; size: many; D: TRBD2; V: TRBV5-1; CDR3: CASRLAGAYNEQFF; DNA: TGCGCCAGCCGACTAGCGGGAGCCTACAATGAGCAGTTCTTC
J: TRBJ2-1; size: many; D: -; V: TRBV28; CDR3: CASSSRPNEQFF; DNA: TGTGCCAGCAGCTCCCGACCGAATGAGCAGTTCTTC
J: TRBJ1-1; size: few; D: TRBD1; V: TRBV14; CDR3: CASSHRTGARTEAFF; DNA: TGTGCCAGCAGCCACCGGACAGGAGCTCGCACTGAAGCTTTCTTT
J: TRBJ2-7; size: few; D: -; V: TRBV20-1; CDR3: CSAREQGSQYF; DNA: TGCAGTGCTAGAGAGCAGGGATCGCAGTACTTC
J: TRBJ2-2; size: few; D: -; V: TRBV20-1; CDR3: CSARASPGSGQNTGELFF; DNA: TGCAGTGCTAGAGCCTCACCGGGGAGCGGGCAGAACACCGGGGAGCTGTTTTTT
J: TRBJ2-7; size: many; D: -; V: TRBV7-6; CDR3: CASSHGTDYEQYF; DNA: TGTGCCAGCAGCCACGGGACGGACTACGAGCAGTACTTC
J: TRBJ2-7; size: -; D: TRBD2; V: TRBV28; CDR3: CASMGLAGSYEQYF; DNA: TGTGCCAGCATGGGACTAGCGGGATCCTACGAGCAGTACTTC
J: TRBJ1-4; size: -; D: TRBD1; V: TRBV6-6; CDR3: CASSYRRDSSEKLFF; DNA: TGTGCCAGCAGTTACCGCCGGGACAGTAGTGAAAAACTGTTTTTT
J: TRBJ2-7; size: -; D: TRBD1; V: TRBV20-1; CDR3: CSATPGQGLVEQYF; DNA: TGCAGTGCTACCCCGGGACAGGGGCTTGTCGAGCAGTACTTC
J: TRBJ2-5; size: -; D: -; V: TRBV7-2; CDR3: CASSSWRAQETQYF; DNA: TGTGCCAGCAGCTCCTGGCGGGCCCAAGAGACCCAGTACTTC
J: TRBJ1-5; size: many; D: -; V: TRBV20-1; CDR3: CSARQSLNSNQPQHF; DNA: TGCAGTGCTAGACAGTCCCTTAATAGCAATCAGCCCCAGCATTTT
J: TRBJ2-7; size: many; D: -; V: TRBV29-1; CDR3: CSPYIGSYEQYF; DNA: TGCAGCCCCTATATAGGCAGCTACGAGCAGTACTTC
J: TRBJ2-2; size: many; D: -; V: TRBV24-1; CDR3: CAASSTASTGELFF; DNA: TGTGCCGCCTCCTCGACAGCGTCCACCGGGGAGCTGTTTTTT
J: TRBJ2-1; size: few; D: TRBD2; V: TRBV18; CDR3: CASSPTGTSGKNEQFF; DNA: TGTGCCAGCTCCCCGACCGGGACTAGCGGGAAGAATGAGCAGTTCTTC
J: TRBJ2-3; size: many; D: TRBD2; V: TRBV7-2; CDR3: CASSLRLAGGSTDTQYF; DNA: TGTGCCAGCAGCTTACGGCTAGCGGGAGGGAGCACAGATACGCAGTATTTT